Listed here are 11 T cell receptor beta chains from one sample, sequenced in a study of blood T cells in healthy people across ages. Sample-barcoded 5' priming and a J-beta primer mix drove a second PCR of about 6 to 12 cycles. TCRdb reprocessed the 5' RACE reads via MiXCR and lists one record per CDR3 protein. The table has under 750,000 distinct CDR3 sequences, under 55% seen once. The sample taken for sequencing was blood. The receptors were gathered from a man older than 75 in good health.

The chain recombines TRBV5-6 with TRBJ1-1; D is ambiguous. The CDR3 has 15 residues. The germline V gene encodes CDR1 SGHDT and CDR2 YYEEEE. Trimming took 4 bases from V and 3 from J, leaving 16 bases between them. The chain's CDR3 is CASSTRLQAYTEAFF. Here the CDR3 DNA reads TGTGCCAGCAGCACCCGATTGCAGGCCTACACTGAAGCTTTCTTT.

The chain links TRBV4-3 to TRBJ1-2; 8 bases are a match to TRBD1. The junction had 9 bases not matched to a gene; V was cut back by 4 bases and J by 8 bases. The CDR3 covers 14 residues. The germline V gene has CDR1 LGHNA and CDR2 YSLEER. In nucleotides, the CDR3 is TGCGCCAGCAGCCCGCAGACAGGGGCGGGAGGCTACACCTTC. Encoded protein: CASSPQTGAGGYTF.

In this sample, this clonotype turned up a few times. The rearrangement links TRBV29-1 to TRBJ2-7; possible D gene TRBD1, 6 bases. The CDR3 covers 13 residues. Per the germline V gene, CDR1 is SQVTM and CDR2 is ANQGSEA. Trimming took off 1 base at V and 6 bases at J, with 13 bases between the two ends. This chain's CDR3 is CSVEAGVGLEQYF. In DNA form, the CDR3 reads TGCAGCGTTGAAGCAGGGGTGGGTCTCGAGCAGTACTTC.

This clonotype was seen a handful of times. The DNA for the CDR3 is TGTGCCAGCAGCTTCCAGGGCGGTGTGCACGAGCAGTACTTC. It is translated as CASSFQGGVHEQYF. The J gene is TRBJ2-7, the V gene TRBV7-2, with D possibly matching TRBD1 (5 bases). The CDR3 is made up of 14 amino acids. CDR1 SGHTA and CDR2 FQGNSA come from the germline V gene. Trimming took off 3 bases at V and 5 bases at J, with 14 bases between the two ends.

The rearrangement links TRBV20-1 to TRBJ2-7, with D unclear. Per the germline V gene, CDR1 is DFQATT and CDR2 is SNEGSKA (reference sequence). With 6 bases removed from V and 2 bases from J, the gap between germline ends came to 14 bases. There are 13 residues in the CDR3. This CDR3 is CSAVAMPTYEQYF. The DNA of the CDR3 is TGCAGTGCCGTGGCCATGCCAACCTACGAGCAGTACTTC.

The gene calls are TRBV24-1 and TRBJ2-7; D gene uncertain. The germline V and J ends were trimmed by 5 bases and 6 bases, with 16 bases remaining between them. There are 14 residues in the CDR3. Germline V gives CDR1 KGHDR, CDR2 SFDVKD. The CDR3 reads CATSGRPQGREQYF. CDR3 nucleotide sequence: TGTGCCACCAGTGGGAGACCTCAAGGTCGCGAGCAGTACTTC.

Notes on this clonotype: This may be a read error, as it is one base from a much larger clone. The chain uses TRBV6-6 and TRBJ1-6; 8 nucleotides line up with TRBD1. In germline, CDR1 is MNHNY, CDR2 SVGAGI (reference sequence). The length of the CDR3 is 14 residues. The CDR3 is CTSSSDRANSPLHF. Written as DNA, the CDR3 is TGTACCAGCAGTTCGGACAGGGCTAATTCACCCCTCCACTTT.

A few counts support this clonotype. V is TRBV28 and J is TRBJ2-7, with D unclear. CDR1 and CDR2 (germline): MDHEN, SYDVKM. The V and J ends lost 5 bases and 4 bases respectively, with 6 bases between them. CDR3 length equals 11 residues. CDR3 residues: CASSTEYEQYF. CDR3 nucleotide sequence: TGTGCCAGCAGTACAGAGTACGAGCAGTACTTC.

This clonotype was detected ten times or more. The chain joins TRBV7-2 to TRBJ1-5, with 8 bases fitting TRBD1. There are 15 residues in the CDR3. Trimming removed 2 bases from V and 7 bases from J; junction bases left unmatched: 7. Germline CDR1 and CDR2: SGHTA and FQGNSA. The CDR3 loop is CASSLSGQGGQPQHF. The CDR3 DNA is TGTGCCAGCAGCTTATCCGGACAGGGTGGACAGCCCCAGCATTTT.

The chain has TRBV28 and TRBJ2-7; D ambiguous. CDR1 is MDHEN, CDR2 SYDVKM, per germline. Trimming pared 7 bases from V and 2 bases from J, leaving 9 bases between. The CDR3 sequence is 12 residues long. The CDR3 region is CASNGITYEQYF. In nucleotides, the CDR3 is TGTGCCAGCAATGGAATTACCTACGAGCAGTACTTC.

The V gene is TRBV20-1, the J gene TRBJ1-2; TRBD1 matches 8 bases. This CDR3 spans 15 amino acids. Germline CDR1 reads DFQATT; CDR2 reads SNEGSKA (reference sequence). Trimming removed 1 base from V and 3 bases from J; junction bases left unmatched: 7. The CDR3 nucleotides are TGCAGTGCTAGAGCCTCAGGGGGCTTTTACTATGGCTACACCTTC. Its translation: CSARASGGFYYGYTF.